Listed here is a single T cell receptor (beta chain). Its antigen is undetermined. The sequenced template was cDNA made from the entire isolated RNA. Repertoires were generated with immunoSEQ multiplex PCR, while TCRdb's copy carries only in-frame clones and drops some. The table has roughly 260,000 clones, about a fifth seen once. The data were obtained in a study of beta chain features in type 1 diabetes. Study-wide findings and caveats: Among all four CD4+ subsets, Type 1 diabetes patients had TCRB CDR3s that were moderately but significantly shorter. Across patients, naive, central memory and Treg TCRB repertoires exhibited apparently greater similarity than was observed across healthy donors.

Over 95% purity was reached by all sorted populations. Trimming at V came to 3 bases and at J to 7 bases, leaving 5 bases not matched to a gene. CDR1 KGHSH and CDR2 LQKENI come from the germline V gene. This CDR3 has 13 amino acids. What was sequenced was naive CD4+ T cells from blood. This sequence was found in a woman in her thirties or forties with type 1 diabetes. This chain links TRBV18 with TRBJ1-2, with 7 bases matching TRBD1. Here the CDR3 reads CASSPSDRAGYTF. In nucleotides, the CDR3 is TGTGCCAGCTCACCGAGTGACAGGGCTGGCTACACCTTC.